This entry lists 6 T cell receptor beta chains sequenced from one sample in a study of blood T cell repertoires in COVID-19. Generated by immunoSEQ multiplex PCR, the TCRdb table keeps only in-frame clones and is missing some. In the table there are about 190,000 clones, around 85% of which are singletons. The sample comprised peripheral blood. Receptor source: a man aged 45-60 years who had recovered from COVID-19.

The V call is TRBV5-1, the J call TRBJ1-4; 7 nucleotides agree with TRBD1. Germline values: CDR1 SGHRS, CDR2 YFSETQ. The CDR3 consists of 14 residues. V gave up 4 bases and J gave up 4 bases; unmatched junction bases: 4. CDR3 amino acids: CASSPTGINEKLFF. CDR3 DNA: TGCGCCAGCAGCCCGACAGGGATTAATGAAAAACTGTTTTTT.

The chain employs TRBV30 and TRBJ1-3; D unclear. Germline CDR1 reads GTSNPN; CDR2 reads SVGIG (reference sequence). This CDR3 has 11 residues. The V and J ends lost 7 bases and 4 bases respectively, with 8 bases between them. The CDR3: CASERGNTIYF. DNA for the CDR3: TGTGCCTCGGAGCGGGGAAACACCATATATTTT.

This clone was seen a handful of times. The same CDR3 is also encoded by other DNA sequences in this sample. The rearrangement links TRBV2 to TRBJ1-5; 8 bases are a match to TRBD1. J gave up 1 base and V 5 bases, and 1 base lay outside the gene matches. The CDR3 sequence is 14 residues long. The V gene's germline CDR1 is SNHLY and CDR2 FYNNEI. CDR3 sequence (DNA): TGTGCCAGCAGTAGGGACAGGAGCAATCAGCCCCAGCATTTT. Amino acid sequence: CASSRDRSNQPQHF.

The rearrangement uses TRBV19 and TRBJ1-2; tentative D call: TRBD1 (6 bases). Trimming shortened V by 5 bases and J by 6 bases, and 13 bases separated the two germline ends. This CDR3 has 13 amino acids. Germline values: CDR1 LNHDA, CDR2 SQIVND (reference sequence). CDR3 loop: CASSETGFHGYTF. For the CDR3, the DNA is TGTGCCAGTAGTGAAACAGGGTTTCATGGCTACACCTTC.

This chain uses TRBV20-1 with TRBJ1-1; D ambiguous. Germline V lookup: CDR1 DFQATT, CDR2 SNEGSKA (reference sequence). V was trimmed by 3 bases and J by 4 bases, leaving 18 bases between them. This CDR3 comprises 15 residues. The CDR3 region is CSASDAGSHLTEAFF. As DNA, the CDR3 is TGCAGTGCTAGTGATGCGGGCAGCCATCTCACTGAAGCTTTCTTT.

V is TRBV30 and J is TRBJ2-3; the match to TRBD1 covers 8 bases. The CDR3 runs 18 residues. The V gene end was trimmed by 0 bases and the J gene end by 4 bases; junction bases not matched to a gene: 15. Germline lookup yields CDR1 GTSNPN and CDR2 SVGIG (reference sequence). CDR3 DNA: TGTGCCTGGAGTGTAAGCAGGGGGCGCTCCGGGTGGGCAGATACGCAGTATTTT. Its protein is CAWSVSRGRSGWADTQYF.